This is a list of T cell receptor beta chains from one sample in a study of a mutant IDH1 vaccine in newly diagnosed glioma. Assay used: immunoSEQ multiplex PCR; TCRdb lists only in-frame clones, some missing. The top ten hold about 4.6% of the sample, which has 60,000 or so clones, 85% to 90% seen once. Their antigens are not known. The input for sequencing was PBMCs, taken from a glioma patient whose treatment included an IDH1 peptide vaccine. All receptors derive from a middle-aged woman with glioma. Each CDR3 is given with its conserved first and last residue. A D gene is named only where the DNA matches it firmly. Clone size is shown for a subset of rows, as once, few, many or a class of expanded clone.

j_call	d_call	v_call	clone_size	cdr3_nt	cdr3_aa
TRBJ1-6	.	TRBV6-1	.	TGTGCCAGCAGTGCCAGAGGACGGGGACGTGGTAATTCACCCCTCCACTTT	CASSARGRGRGNSPLHF
TRBJ2-2	TRBD1	TRBV19	.	TGTGCCAGCAATCCTCCGGACAGGGGGGTACGGGAGCTGTTTTTT	CASNPPDRGVRELFF
TRBJ2-3	.	TRBV5-1	.	TGCGCCAGCAGCTTGGGGGCTTCTAGCACAGATACGCAGTATTTT	CASSLGASSTDTQYF
TRBJ1-2	.	TRBV27	.	TGTGCCAGCAGTAGGACCCGGCAGGGCGGTGGCTACACCTTC	CASSRTRQGGGYTF
TRBJ2-1	TRBD2	TRBV9	once	TGTGCCAGCAGCGTAGCGCCTAGCGGGATCTACAATGAGCAGTTCTTC	CASSVAPSGIYNEQFF
TRBJ1-5	.	TRBV4-1	.	TGCGCCAGCAGCCAAGAATCGTTGGCAGCAAATCAGCCCCAGCATTTT	CASSQESLAANQPQHF
TRBJ1-5	.	TRBV19	.	TGTGCCAGTAGTAGAAATTTGGTCGGCAATCAGCCCCAGCATTTT	CASSRNLVGNQPQHF
TRBJ1-1	TRBD1	TRBV18	.	TGTGCCAGCCTGGGACAGTCCAACTCGAACACTGAAGCTTTCTTT	CASLGQSNSNTEAFF
TRBJ2-3	TRBD1	TRBV6-4	.	TGTGCCAGCAGTGCCAAGACAGGGGCCACAGATACGCAGTATTTT	CASSAKTGATDTQYF
TRBJ1-4	.	TRBV5-1	.	TGCGCCAGCAGCTTGAGGGGGTCTGATGAAAAACTGTTTTTT	CASSLRGSDEKLFF
TRBJ1-1	.	TRBV10-3	.	TGTGCCATCAGTGAGTCGACTGGGACTGAAGCTTTCTTT	CAISESTGTEAFF
TRBJ1-1	.	TRBV6-9	.	TGTGCCAGCAGTTCCCGGGGTGAAGGGAATACTGAAGCTTTCTTT	CASSSRGEGNTEAFF
TRBJ2-7	.	TRBV6-1	.	TGTGCCAGCAGTGAAAGCGGAGGCGAGCAGTACTTC	CASSESGGEQYF
TRBJ1-1	.	TRBV20-1	.	TGCAGTGCTTCCTACACTGAAGCTTTCTTT	CSASYTEAFF
TRBJ2-1	.	TRBV28	.	TGTGCCAGCAGTCCCCTGATAAGCTCCTACAATGAGCAGTTCTTC	CASSPLISSYNEQFF
TRBJ1-2	.	TRBV18	.	TGTGCCAGCTCACGAACCGATAGTGACAGGACGGATGGCTACACCTTC	CASSRTDSDRTDGYTF
TRBJ1-6	TRBD1	TRBV7-9	.	TGTGCCAGCAGCTTAGGGGGCGGGACAGGAGTCTCCTATAATTCACCCCTCCACTTT	CASSLGGGTGVSYNSPLHF
TRBJ2-7	.	TRBV28	.	TGTGCCAGCTCTTACCGGGGAAACTACGAGCAGTACTTC	CASSYRGNYEQYF
TRBJ1-1	.	TRBV29-1	.	TGCAGCGTCGCTTATAGGGGTCGGGGCACTGAAGCTTTCTTT	CSVAYRGRGTEAFF
TRBJ2-6	.	TRBV5-4	.	TGTGCCAGCAGCTTGGGGGGTAGGGCGGGGCTTAACTCTGGGGCCAACGTCCTGACTTTC	CASSLGGRAGLNSGANVLTF
TRBJ1-6	TRBD1	TRBV4-3	.	TGCGCCAGCAGCCAAGAACGGGACAGGGGGGATTCACCCCTCCACTTT	CASSQERDRGDSPLHF
TRBJ2-5	TRBD1	TRBV6-5	.	TGTGCCAGCAGCCAGCAGGGGGCGCGGAAGACCCAGTACTTC	CASSQQGARKTQYF
TRBJ2-7	.	TRBV28	.	TGTGCCAGCAGTCCCAGAGGGGCCTACGAGCAGTACTTC	CASSPRGAYEQYF
TRBJ1-1	.	TRBV10-3	.	TGTGCCATCAGTGACCGGCTTTTGAACACTGAAGCTTTCTTT	CAISDRLLNTEAFF
TRBJ1-2	.	TRBV18	.	TGTGCCAGCTCACCAGGTGGGGGCTACACCTTC	CASSPGGGYTF
TRBJ1-1	.	TRBV5-1	.	TGCGCCAGCAGCCCAGGCCGGTTGAGGGGCACTGAAGCTTTCTTT	CASSPGRLRGTEAFF
TRBJ1-1	.	TRBV5-1	.	TGCGCCAGCAGTACGGGACTCCTGAACACTGAAGCTTTCTTT	CASSTGLLNTEAFF
TRBJ2-1	TRBD1	TRBV5-1	.	TGCGCCAGCAGCTCGGCAACCGGGACAGGGAAGGGCAATGAGCAGTTCTTC	CASSSATGTGKGNEQFF
TRBJ2-1	TRBD1	TRBV29-1	.	TGCAGCGTTGAAATTTCAGGGGGCAATGAGCAGTTCTTC	CSVEISGGNEQFF
TRBJ2-5	TRBD1	TRBV11-3	.	TGTGCCAGCAGCTTGGGACAGGAGGTGGGAGAGACCCAGTACTTC	CASSLGQEVGETQYF
TRBJ1-6	.	TRBV4-1	.	TGCGCCAGCAGCCAAGATAGATTGAGCTCCTATAATTCACCCCTCCACTTT	CASSQDRLSSYNSPLHF
TRBJ1-4	.	TRBV4-2	.	TGTGCCAGCAGCCAAGTGGGGGTTAATGAAAAACTGTTTTTT	CASSQVGVNEKLFF
TRBJ2-6	.	TRBV9	.	TGTGCCAGCAGCGTAGAGGCGAGAGGAACTGGGGCCAACGTCCTGACTTTC	CASSVEARGTGANVLTF
TRBJ2-7	.	TRBV5-1	.	TGCGCCAGCAGCCCCGGACTACAAAGCTCCTACGAGCAGTACTTC	CASSPGLQSSYEQYF
TRBJ2-2	.	TRBV18	.	TGTGCCAGCTCTCCTAACACCGGGGAGCTGTTTTTT	CASSPNTGELFF
TRBJ2-7	.	TRBV10-3	.	TGTGCCATCAGTGAGACCCCAATCCACGAGCAGTACTTC	CAISETPIHEQYF
TRBJ1-4	TRBD1	TRBV19	once	TGTGCCAGTACAACGCGGGGACAGGAGAGGGAAAAACTGTTTTTT	CASTTRGQEREKLFF
TRBJ2-1	.	TRBV5-1	once	TGCGCCAGCAGCCTCTACGGGGGGCCTAGGGATGAGCAGTTCTTC	CASSLYGGPRDEQFF
TRBJ2-2	TRBD2	TRBV27	.	TGTGCCAGCAGTTTATCGGGACTAGCGGGCTACACCGGGGAGCTGTTTTTT	CASSLSGLAGYTGELFF
TRBJ2-7	.	TRBV10-1	.	TGCGCCAGCATTTCCGGGGGCCCCTCCTACGAGCAGTACTTC	CASISGGPSYEQYF